Listed here are 18 T cell receptor beta chains from one sample, sequenced in a study of cytomegalovirus exposure and HLA in healthy donors. Primers included in the PCR were 60 Vbeta and 13 Jbeta primers. Profiled with immunoSEQ multiplex PCR; TCRdb holds only in-frame clones, not every one. Of about 120,000 clones listed, approximately 76% are singletons. Material for sequencing was PBMCs. Receptor source: a man in his 60s in good health and CMV-seropositive.

The chain has TRBV11-2 and TRBJ1-3, with 7 bases fitting TRBD1. J lost 2 bases, V lost 4 bases, and 8 bases had no gene match. Germline values: CDR1 SGHAT, CDR2 FQNNGV. The CDR3 length is 16 residues. CDR3 region: CASSSQQGNPGNTIYF. CDR3 DNA: TGTGCCAGCAGCTCCCAACAGGGGAACCCTGGAAACACCATATATTTT.

The chain recombines TRBV27 with TRBJ2-2; TRBD2 agrees at 13 bases. Germline assignment: CDR1 MNHEY and CDR2 SMNVEV (reference sequence). V shed 4 bases, J shed 4 bases, and the junction held 3 bases outside the gene matches. The CDR3 contains 16 residues. CDR3 protein: CASSSLAGGSTGELFF. CDR3 DNA: TGTGCCAGCAGTTCACTAGCGGGAGGGTCCACCGGGGAGCTGTTTTTT.

This clone was detected once. The V call is TRBV18, the J call TRBJ2-7, with a tentative D call TRBD2 (7 bases). CDR3 length: 15 residues. Germline V gene sequence: CDR1 KGHSH, CDR2 LQKENI. V was trimmed by 5 bases and J by 2 bases, leaving 16 bases between them. As DNA, the CDR3 is TGTGCCAGCTCATCAGGCCAGGGGACTACCTACGAGCAGTACTTC. Amino acid sequence: CASSSGQGTTYEQYF.

This chain joins TRBV30 and TRBJ2-3; a possible D gene is TRBD2 (5 bases). Trimming pared 3 bases from V and 11 bases from J, leaving 12 bases between. The CDR3 runs to 11 residues. CDR1 GTSNPN and CDR2 SVGIG come from the germline V gene (reference sequence). The CDR3: CAWRAEAGQYF. Here the CDR3 DNA reads TGTGCCTGGAGGGCAGAGGCGGGGCAGTATTTT.

The chain recombines TRBV18 with TRBJ1-1; TRBD1 is a possible D gene (6 bases). This CDR3 has 15 amino acids. V was trimmed by 6 bases and J by 2 bases, leaving 16 bases between them. Germline loops: CDR1 KGHSH, CDR2 LQKENI. CDR3 DNA: TGTGCCAGCTCCCGGGACACTCGAAGCAACACTGAAGCTTTCTTT. It translates to CASSRDTRSNTEAFF.

This rearrangement joins TRBV29-1 to TRBJ1-1; TRBD1 might be the D (5 bases). Trimming shortened V by 0 bases and J by 11 bases, and 13 bases separated the two germline ends. Germline V CDR1 and CDR2: SQVTM, ANQGSEA. The CDR3 runs 12 residues. The CDR3 sequence: CSVEEAGLKAFF. In DNA form, the CDR3 reads TGCAGCGTTGAAGAGGCAGGGCTGAAGGCTTTCTTT.

This chain joins TRBV9 and TRBJ2-7, with D maybe TRBD2 (5 bases). The CDR3 runs to 12 residues. V was pared by 0 bases and J by 7 bases, with 8 bases between. The germline CDR1 and CDR2 sequences are SGDLS and YYNGEE. CDR3 in DNA: TGTGCCAGCAGCGTAGCGGGGAGTGAGCAGTACTTC. Translating it yields CASSVAGSEQYF.

The rearrangement uses TRBV6-5 and TRBJ2-2; 10 bases fit TRBD2. The J segment lost 5 bases and the V segment lost 2 bases, leaving 2 bases of the junction unmatched. Germline V gene lookup returns CDR1 MNHEY and CDR2 SVGAGI. The CDR3 is made up of 15 amino acids. CDR3 sequence (DNA): TGTGCCAGCAGTTACGAAGCGGGAGGGACCGGGGAGCTGTTTTTT. It codes for CASSYEAGGTGELFF.

This chain connects TRBV2 to TRBJ1-4; 8 nucleotides align to TRBD1. CDR3 length equals 13 residues. V was pared by 8 bases and J by 8 bases, with 7 bases of the junction left unmatched. CDR1 and CDR2 (germline): SNHLY, FYNNEI. The DNA of the CDR3 is TGTGCCAGCCAACAGGGGGGGCAGGAAAAACTGTTTTTT. This sequence encodes CASQQGGQEKLFF.

This chain joins TRBV19 and TRBJ1-3; perhaps TRBD1 as D (6 bases). The germline gives CDR1 LNHDA, CDR2 SQIVND (reference sequence). V lost 6 bases and J lost 0, with 12 bases in between. CDR3 length equals 15 residues. The DNA of the CDR3 is TGTGCCAGTAGGAAGGGGGACATCTCTGGAAACACCATATATTTT. Protein product: CASRKGDISGNTIYF.

This clone was seen a handful of times. V is TRBV5-1 and J is TRBJ2-3; 9 nucleotides align to TRBD2. With V trimmed by 4 bases and J by 4 bases, 10 bases remained unmatched. The CDR3 runs 16 residues. Germline CDR1 reads SGHRS; CDR2 reads YFSETQ. CDR3 sequence reads: CASSRNPGLAADTQYF. CDR3 sequence (DNA): TGCGCCAGCAGCCGCAACCCGGGACTAGCTGCAGATACGCAGTATTTT.

V usage is TRBV15 and J usage is TRBJ1-1; D is undetermined. The CDR3 spans 12 residues. Trimming shortened V by 5 bases and J by 0 bases, and 4 bases separated the two germline ends. Germline V CDR1 and CDR2: LNHNV, YYDKDF (reference sequence). The CDR3 region is CATSELNTEAFF. For the CDR3, the DNA is TGTGCCACCAGCGAGCTGAACACTGAAGCTTTCTTT.

The V gene is TRBV28, the J gene TRBJ1-1; D gene ambiguous. This CDR3 region has 10 residues. CDR1 is MDHEN, CDR2 SYDVKM, per germline. V was clipped by 7 bases and J by 10 bases, with 10 bases between them. CDR3 residues: CASTKRVAFF. CDR3 in DNA: TGTGCCAGCACCAAAAGAGTAGCTTTCTTT. Variable domain in full (rest from reference TRBV28 and TRBJ1-1): DVKVTQSSRYLVKRTGEKVFLECVQDMDHENMFWYRQDPGLGLRLIYFSYDVKMKEKGDIPEGYSVSREKKERFSLILESASTNQTSMYLCASTKRVAFFGQGTRLTVV.

This chain joins TRBV27 and TRBJ1-1; D not resolved. Germline values: CDR1 MNHEY, CDR2 SMNVEV (reference sequence). The CDR3 extends over 14 amino acids. V lost 5 bases, J lost 3 bases, and 13 bases lay in between. The CDR3: CASSITRTYTEAFF. DNA for the CDR3: TGTGCCAGCAGTATTACCCGGACTTACACTGAAGCTTTCTTT.

This rearrangement joins TRBV7-9 to TRBJ2-3; TRBD2 matches at 12 bases. The germline V gene has CDR1 SEHNR and CDR2 FQNEAQ (reference sequence). V gave up 8 bases and J gave up 3 bases; unmatched junction bases: 0. The CDR3 totals 13 residues. The CDR3 sequence is CASGLAGTDTQYF. The CDR3 DNA reads TGTGCCAGCGGACTAGCGGGGACAGATACGCAGTATTTT.

This clone has a handful of counts. The V gene is TRBV13, the J gene TRBJ2-3; D is undetermined. CDR3 size: 14 residues. Trimming took 4 bases from V and 0 from J, leaving 8 bases between them. CDR1 and CDR2 (germline): PRHDT, FYEKMQ (reference sequence). The CDR3 coding sequence is TGTGCCAGCAGCTACACTACCAGCACAGATACGCAGTATTTT. Residues: CASSYTTSTDTQYF.

The gene calls are TRBV28 and TRBJ1-5; 8 nucleotides align to TRBD1. This CDR3 has 14 residues. From germline, CDR1 is MDHEN and CDR2 SYDVKM. With 6 bases clipped from V and 6 bases from J, the junction kept 7 bases outside the gene matches. In DNA, the CDR3 is TGTGCCAGCAGCGGACAGGGAAAAGGTCAGCCCCAGCATTTT. Its protein is CASSGQGKGQPQHF.

In this sample, this clone turned up a few times. This chain links TRBV4-1 with TRBJ1-2; 7 nucleotides match TRBD1. V dropped 2 bases and J dropped 3; count of bases not matched to a gene: 12. Looked up from germline, CDR1 is MGHRA and CDR2 is YSYEKL. CDR3 length equals 17 residues. The CDR3 is CASSQYTMGQTHYGYTF. The CDR3 coding sequence is TGCGCCAGCAGCCAATACACCATGGGACAGACACACTATGGCTACACCTTC.